This is a list of T cell receptor beta chains from one sample in a study of blood T cell repertoires in COVID-19. Data came from immunoSEQ multiplex PCR; TCRdb stores just in-frame clones and leaves some out. The sample holds fewer than 300,000 clones, roughly 84% seen once. Input material: peripheral blood. The origin of the receptors is a woman between 18 and 30 years old with acute or convalescent COVID-19. Both conserved end residues are part of each CDR3. D genes are given only for firm matches. Where a row states a size, it is once, few, many or the class of an expanded clone; other rows omit it.

CDR3 protein	CDR3 DNA	clone size	V gene	D gene	J gene
CASSLGGPETQYF	TGCGCCAGCAGCTTGGGGGGGCCAGAGACCCAGTACTTC	NA	TRBV5-1	NA	TRBJ2-5
CAWMGLAGASTGELFF	TGTGCCTGGATGGGACTAGCGGGAGCCTCCACCGGGGAGCTGTTTTTT	NA	TRBV30	TRBD2	TRBJ2-2
CAWSNGLAQETQYF	TGTGCCTGGAGTAACGGACTAGCGCAAGAGACCCAGTACTTC	NA	TRBV30	TRBD2	TRBJ2-5
CASSLGGFNEKLFF	TGTGCCAGCAGCTTAGGAGGGTTTAATGAAAAACTGTTTTTT	NA	TRBV7-2	NA	TRBJ1-4
CATSRRLAGSNEQFF	TGTGCCACCAGCAGGAGACTAGCAGGGTCGAATGAGCAGTTCTTC	NA	TRBV15	TRBD2	TRBJ2-1
CASSLAGTGGYEQYF	TGCGCCAGCAGCTTGGCTGGGACAGGGGGATACGAGCAGTACTTC	NA	TRBV5-1	TRBD1	TRBJ2-7
CASGRRETQYF	TGTGCCAGCGGGAGAAGAGAGACCCAGTACTTC	NA	TRBV27	NA	TRBJ2-5
CASSFGQGSGNTIYF	TGTGCCAGCAGCTTTGGACAGGGGTCTGGAAACACCATATATTTT	once	TRBV7-2	TRBD1	TRBJ1-3
CASSLYRGELAFF	TGTGCCAGCAGTTTATACAGGGGGGAATTGGCTTTCTTT	NA	TRBV27	TRBD1	TRBJ1-1
CASSLDKNTEAFF	TGTGCCAGCAGTTTAGACAAGAACACTGAAGCTTTCTTT	NA	TRBV6-4	NA	TRBJ1-1
CASSQVKGGNSPLHF	TGTGCCAGCAGCCAAGTTAAGGGGGGGAATTCACCCCTCCACTTT	NA	TRBV14	NA	TRBJ1-6
CASTLGQAYEQYF	TGTGCCAGCACCTTAGGACAGGCCTACGAGCAGTACTTC	NA	TRBV2	TRBD1	TRBJ2-7
CSVGQGLSGANVLTF	TGCAGCGTTGGACAGGGTCTCTCTGGGGCCAACGTCCTGACTTTC	NA	TRBV29-1	TRBD1	TRBJ2-6
CASSLDREGQPQHF	TGTGCCAGTAGTCTGGACAGGGAGGGTCAGCCCCAGCATTTT	NA	TRBV19	TRBD1	TRBJ1-5
CSVAVGLSTDTQYF	TGCAGCGTTGCTGTGGGCCTCAGCACAGATACGCAGTATTTT	NA	TRBV29-1	NA	TRBJ2-3
CAISAAGGGRLGYGYTF	TGTGCCATCAGTGCGGCCGGAGGGGGCAGGTTGGGCTATGGCTACACCTTC	NA	TRBV10-3	TRBD1	TRBJ1-2
CASIQGRNTGELFF	TGTGCCAGCATACAGGGGCGGAACACCGGGGAGCTGTTTTTT	few	TRBV2	TRBD1	TRBJ2-2
CASSSLGQGEEKLFF	TGTGCCAGCAGCTCACTGGGACAGGGGGAAGAAAAACTGTTTTTT	once	TRBV6-5	TRBD1	TRBJ1-4
CASSTAGGGVYGYTF	TGTGCCAGTAGTACCGCAGGGGGCGGTGTCTATGGCTACACCTTC	NA	TRBV19	TRBD1	TRBJ1-2
CATRGVGGIGFIYEQFF	TGTGCCACCAGAGGGGTAGGAGGGATCGGTTTTATCTATGAGCAGTTCTTC	NA	TRBV15	NA	TRBJ2-1
CASSPEGYRPGDEQFF	TGCGCCAGCAGTCCTGAGGGATACCGACCCGGCGATGAGCAGTTCTTC	NA	TRBV4-1	NA	TRBJ2-1
CAWSVQGSSPLHF	TGTGCCTGGAGTGTACAGGGATCTTCACCCCTCCACTTT	NA	TRBV30	NA	TRBJ1-6
CASSGRQGNNSPLHF	TGTGCCAGCAGCGGCCGACAGGGGAACAATTCACCCCTCCACTTT	NA	TRBV9	TRBD1	TRBJ1-6
CASSAGLNTEAFF	TGTGCCAGCAGCGCAGGGTTGAACACTGAAGCTTTCTTT	NA	TRBV2	NA	TRBJ1-1
CASSIGSGRAYGYEQFF	TGTGCCAGTAGTATTGGTAGCGGGAGGGCCTACGGATATGAGCAGTTCTTC	NA	TRBV19	TRBD2	TRBJ2-1
CATSRAGGNTEAFF	TGTGCCACCAGCAGAGCAGGGGGAAACACTGAAGCTTTCTTT	NA	TRBV15	TRBD1	TRBJ1-1
CAWIVSDFNSPLHF	TGTGCCTGGATCGTGTCCGACTTTAATTCACCCCTCCACTTT	NA	TRBV30	NA	TRBJ1-6
CASTPRVGITEAFF	TGTGCCAGCACACCCCGGGTTGGCATCACTGAAGCTTTCTTT	NA	TRBV6-5	NA	TRBJ1-1
CASSLRTGVTDTQYF	TGTGCCAGCAGCTTGCGGACAGGGGTGACAGATACGCAGTATTTT	once	TRBV5-6	TRBD1	TRBJ2-3
CASSLVGQGNQPQHF	TGTGCCAGCAGTTTGGTAGGGCAGGGGAATCAGCCCCAGCATTTT	once	TRBV27	NA	TRBJ1-5
CASSIAPRTGQRQPQHF	TGTGCCAGTAGTATAGCCCCAAGGACAGGGCAGCGGCAGCCCCAGCATTTT	NA	TRBV19	TRBD1	TRBJ1-5
CASSQDLTSGYTF	TGCGCCAGCAGCCAAGATCTGACAAGTGGCTACACCTTC	NA	TRBV4-3	NA	TRBJ1-2
CASSPPNWEREGHYEQYF	TGTGCCAGCAGTCCCCCTAATTGGGAGCGGGAGGGCCACTACGAGCAGTACTTC	NA	TRBV28	TRBD2	TRBJ2-7
CASSLTGPHNEQFF	TGTGCCAGCAGCTTAACTGGGCCCCACAATGAGCAGTTCTTC	NA	TRBV7-3	NA	TRBJ2-1
CASSRDRGTDTQYF	TGTGCCAGCAGCCGGGACAGGGGCACAGATACGCAGTATTTT	NA	TRBV27	TRBD1	TRBJ2-3
CASSLGSGGDDGYTF	TGTGCCAGCAGCTTAGGGTCAGGGGGTGATGATGGCTACACCTTC	NA	TRBV7-9	TRBD1	TRBJ1-2
CASSFPGLDEQFF	TGTGCCAGCAGCTTCCCCGGTCTCGATGAGCAGTTCTTC	NA	TRBV7-9	NA	TRBJ2-1
CASSLERRSGRTSDTQYF	TGTGCCAGCAGTTTAGAACGCCGTAGCGGGAGAACTTCAGATACGCAGTATTTT	NA	TRBV28	TRBD2	TRBJ2-3
CASSLTSGRQINTGELFF	TGTGCCAGCAGCCTCACTAGCGGGAGGCAAATCAACACCGGGGAGCTGTTTTTT	NA	TRBV3-1/TRBV3-2	TRBD2	TRBJ2-2
CASSLSASDSYEQYF	TGTGCCAGCAGCTTATCAGCTAGCGACTCCTACGAGCAGTACTTC	NA	TRBV7-2	NA	TRBJ2-7
CASTPGGGGYGYTF	TGTGCCAGCACCCCAGGGGGCGGAGGCTATGGCTACACCTTC	NA	TRBV6-6	TRBD1	TRBJ1-2
CASSSLGGDYGEQYF	TGTGCCAGCAGCTCCTTAGGGGGGGACTATGGCGAGCAGTACTTC	NA	TRBV7-9	NA	TRBJ2-7
CASSLLAGANTEAFF	TGTGCCAGCAGCTTGTTGGCGGGGGCGAACACTGAAGCTTTCTTT	NA	TRBV5-5	NA	TRBJ1-1
CASSINLYNEQFF	TGCGCCAGCAGCATCAACTTATACAATGAGCAGTTCTTC	few	TRBV4-3	NA	TRBJ2-1
CASSFGSQGNEQYF	TGTGCCAGCAGCTTCGGGTCCCAGGGGAACGAGCAGTACTTC	few	TRBV7-2	NA	TRBJ2-7
CASSQDGDSSGNTIYF	TGCGCCAGCAGCCAAGACGGGGACAGCTCTGGAAACACCATATATTTT	few	TRBV4-3	TRBD1	TRBJ1-3
CASTLGDRVAGELFF	TGTGCCAGCACCCTGGGGGACAGGGTAGCTGGGGAGCTGTTTTTT	NA	TRBV28	TRBD1	TRBJ2-2
CASSPSIGGSYNEQFF	TGTGCCAGCTCACCAAGCATAGGAGGTTCCTACAATGAGCAGTTCTTC	NA	TRBV18	NA	TRBJ2-1
CAWSPGQTNTGELFF	TGTGCCTGGAGCCCGGGACAGACGAACACCGGGGAGCTGTTTTTT	NA	TRBV30	TRBD1	TRBJ2-2
CATRAGEQYF	TGTGCCACCAGGGCAGGGGAGCAGTACTTC	NA	TRBV6-6	NA	TRBJ2-7
CASSFGAGGLETQYF	TGTGCCAGCAGTTTCGGGGCAGGGGGCTTGGAGACCCAGTACTTC	once	TRBV27	TRBD1	TRBJ2-5
CASSFLDRGHNQPQHF	TGTGCCAGCAGTTTTCTGGACAGGGGGCACAATCAGCCCCAGCATTTT	few	TRBV28	TRBD1	TRBJ1-5
CASSLRGRGRRNTEAFF	TGTGCCAGCAGCTTAAGGGGGAGGGGACGGAGGAACACTGAAGCTTTCTTT	NA	TRBV7-9	NA	TRBJ1-1